Reported below is one T cell receptor beta chain. This record comes from a study of blood T cell repertoires in COVID-19. Background on the study: The samples span acute and convalescent COVID-19 from the United States, Italy and Spain.

Sequencing used immunoSEQ multiplex PCR; TCRdb keeps in-frame clones, though not all of them. The sample lists some 250,000 clones; around 84% were seen once. Sequenced: peripheral blood. The sequence came from a woman between 18 and 29 years old with acute or convalescent COVID-19.

CDR3 protein: CASSLEPDRWYNYGYTF. The CDR3 nucleotides read TGCGCCAGCAGCTTGGAGCCGGACAGGTGGTACAACTATGGCTACACCTTC. This chain joins TRBV5-1 and TRBJ1-2; 7 bases match TRBD1. This CDR3 comprises 17 residues. Trimming cost V 0 bases and J 2 bases; bases outside gene matches: 10. Germline loops: CDR1 SGHRS, CDR2 YFSETQ.